A selection of T cell receptor beta chains follows, all from one sample in a study of molecular identifiers for immune sequencing clone quantification. TCRdb called the PCR reads again in MiXCR, with one record for every CDR3 protein. The repertoire has around 100,000 distinct CDR3 sequences, 30% to 45% of them found once; the top ten carry less than 10%. Sample: naive CD8+ T cells from blood, with Jurkat cell RNA spiked in. The receptors were sampled from a human donor in good health. Some libraries in this study had Jurkat cell RNA spiked in. Both conserved end residues are part of each CDR3. D genes are given only for firm matches. Not every row has a clone size; where given, it reads once, few, many or a size class.

D: -; size: few; J: TRBJ2-5; V: TRBV27; DNA: TGTGCCAGCAGTTTAAAGTCCAGGGGACAAGAGACCCAGTACTTC; CDR3: CASSLKSRGQETQYF
D: -; size: many; J: TRBJ1-1; V: TRBV7-9; DNA: TGTGCCAGCATCGTACAGGGTACCGCTGAAGCTTTCTTT; CDR3: CASIVQGTAEAFF
D: -; size: -; J: TRBJ1-1; V: TRBV6-2/TRBV6-3; DNA: TGTGCCAGCAGTTATAGGAGGTTTGGGGCTGAAGCTTTCTTT; CDR3: CASSYRRFGAEAFF
D: TRBD2; size: once; J: TRBJ2-2; V: TRBV29-1; DNA: TGCAGCTGGGGGGGGGAGAACACCGGGGAGCTGGTTTTT; CDR3: CSWGGENTGELVF
D: -; size: few; J: TRBJ2-3; V: TRBV15; DNA: TGTGCCACCACGGACCGGCATAGGGCAGATACGCAGTATTTT; CDR3: CATTDRHRADTQYF
D: TRBD1; size: -; J: TRBJ1-1; V: TRBV3-1; DNA: TGTGCCAGCAGCCAACTGCCCGGACAGGGTCGAGCTTTCTTT; CDR3: CASSQLPGQGRAFF
D: -; size: -; J: TRBJ2-7; V: TRBV7-8; DNA: TGTGCCTGCAGCTTAGGGCCCTCCTACGAGCAGTACTTC; CDR3: CACSLGPSYEQYF
D: -; size: -; J: TRBJ1-2; V: TRBV12-3/TRBV12-4; DNA: TGTGCCAGCAGTTTCGAAGGGCTTGGCTACACCTTC; CDR3: CASSFEGLGYTF
D: -; size: -; J: TRBJ2-3; V: TRBV7-8; DNA: TGTGCCAGCAGCTTAGACCCGCCTGCGCAGTATTTT; CDR3: CASSLDPPAQYF
D: -; size: many; J: TRBJ2-3; V: TRBV6-5; DNA: TGTGCCAGCAGTTGGAGGAAGGGGGATACGCAGTATTTT; CDR3: CASSWRKGDTQYF
D: -; size: once; J: TRBJ2-5; V: TRBV20-1; DNA: TGCAGTGCTAGAGACTACCAAGGCCTATTCTCGTGGGAGACCCAGTACTTC; CDR3: CSARDYQGLFSWETQYF
D: TRBD1; size: few; J: TRBJ2-7; V: TRBV20-1; DNA: TGCAGTGCCGAGGGGACAGGGCTTCGCTACGAGCAGTACTTC; CDR3: CSAEGTGLRYEQYF
D: -; size: many; J: TRBJ2-3; V: TRBV28; DNA: TGTGCCAGCAGCCCGAGTTGGGCGACAGATACGCAGTATTTT; CDR3: CASSPSWATDTQYF
D: -; size: -; J: TRBJ2-7; V: TRBV7-6; DNA: TGTGCCAGCAGCCCGGTCCCAGAGGGCGAGCAGTACTTC; CDR3: CASSPVPEGEQYF
D: TRBD1; size: -; J: TRBJ1-6; V: TRBV20-1; DNA: TGCAGTGCTAGAAGCGACAGGGGGAATTCACCCCTCCACTTT; CDR3: CSARSDRGNSPLHF
D: -; size: -; J: TRBJ1-2; V: TRBV19; DNA: TGTGCCAGTAGCCCAACAGGGTTATATGGCTACACCTTC; CDR3: CASSPTGLYGYTF
D: TRBD2; size: -; J: TRBJ2-3; V: TRBV27; DNA: TGTGCCAGCAAACCTCTAGCGGGTAGCACAGATACGCAGTATTTT; CDR3: CASKPLAGSTDTQYF
D: -; size: few; J: TRBJ1-1; V: TRBV5-1; DNA: TGTGCCAGCAGCTTGTCCGGGGTCGACACTGAAGCTTTCTTT; CDR3: CASSLSGVDTEAFF
D: -; size: once; J: TRBJ2-1; V: TRBV28; DNA: TGTGCCAGCAAATTATTTGAGGGGGACTACAATGAGCAGTTCTTC; CDR3: CASKLFEGDYNEQFF
D: -; size: -; J: TRBJ1-1; V: TRBV15; DNA: TGTGCCACCAGCAGACAAACAAACACTGAAGCTTTCTTT; CDR3: CATSRQTNTEAFF
D: -; size: -; J: TRBJ1-5; V: TRBV7-9; DNA: TGTGCCAGCAGTACCACCGGCCCTGGGGATCAGCCCCAGCATTTT; CDR3: CASSTTGPGDQPQHF
D: -; size: -; J: TRBJ1-2; V: TRBV7-9; DNA: TGTGCCAGCAGCTCCGGCGACAGACGCTATGGCTACACCTTC; CDR3: CASSSGDRRYGYTF
D: -; size: -; J: TRBJ2-5; V: TRBV12-3/TRBV12-4; DNA: TGTGCCAGCAGTTTATTGGTCCGGGAGACCCAGTACTTC; CDR3: CASSLLVRETQYF
D: -; size: few; J: TRBJ2-7; V: TRBV28; DNA: TGTGCCAGCAGTTTCCCCTCCGAGCAGTACTTC; CDR3: CASSFPSEQYF
D: -; size: many; J: TRBJ2-7; V: TRBV5-6; DNA: TGTGCCAGCAGCACCACAGCCTACGAGCAGTACTTC; CDR3: CASSTTAYEQYF
D: -; size: -; J: TRBJ1-6; V: TRBV9; DNA: TGTGCCAGCAGCGGGCGCTCCTATAATTCACCCCTCCACTTT; CDR3: CASSGRSYNSPLHF
D: TRBD2; size: few; J: TRBJ2-3; V: TRBV9; DNA: TGTGCCAGCAGCGGTGGACTAGCGGGAGAAACGCAGTATTTT; CDR3: CASSGGLAGETQYF
D: -; size: few; J: TRBJ2-2; V: TRBV4-3; DNA: TGCGCCAGCAGCCAAGATCGGGGCACCGGGGAGCTGTTTTTT; CDR3: CASSQDRGTGELFF
D: -; size: many; J: TRBJ2-7; V: TRBV7-9; DNA: TGTGCCAGCAGAACATGGGAGCAGTACTTC; CDR3: CASRTWEQYF
D: -; size: -; J: TRBJ2-7; V: TRBV4-1; DNA: TGCGCCAGCAGCCAAGAAGCCGTTACCTACGAGCAGTCCTTC; CDR3: CASSQEAVTYEQSF
D: -; size: -; J: TRBJ1-6; V: TRBV6-6; DNA: TGTGCCAGCAGTACCAGAGAGCTTTATAATTCACCCCTCCACTTT; CDR3: CASSTRELYNSPLHF
D: TRBD2; size: -; J: TRBJ2-5; V: TRBV28; DNA: TGTGCCAGCAGTTTATGGGCTAGCGGGAGGGTAAACCAAGCGCCCCAGTACTTC; CDR3: CASSLWASGRVNQAPQYF
D: -; size: few; J: TRBJ2-3; V: TRBV10-2; DNA: TGCGCCAGCAGTGACCTCGGGGGTAGGGGTGCAGATACGCAGTATTTT; CDR3: CASSDLGGRGADTQYF
D: -; size: -; J: TRBJ2-7; V: TRBV6-5; DNA: TGTGCCAGCAGTTACGGCCTCTACGAGCAGTACTTC; CDR3: CASSYGLYEQYF
D: TRBD2; size: -; J: TRBJ2-1; V: TRBV19; DNA: TGTGCCAGTAAGATGGGCGGGAGGGCCTTTAATGAGCAGTTCTTC; CDR3: CASKMGGRAFNEQFF
D: -; size: -; J: TRBJ2-3; V: TRBV6-2/TRBV6-3; DNA: TGTGCCAGCAGTTCGACAGTTACGCAGTATTTT; CDR3: CASSSTVTQYF
D: TRBD1; size: few; J: TRBJ1-1; V: TRBV12-3/TRBV12-4; DNA: TGTGCCAGCAGCCATCTTCCGACAGGGACTGAAGCTTTCTTT; CDR3: CASSHLPTGTEAFF
D: -; size: many; J: TRBJ2-1; V: TRBV5-1; DNA: TGCGCCAGCAGAGTCTCCAGGGCTGCCTACAATGAGCAGTTCTTC; CDR3: CASRVSRAAYNEQFF
D: TRBD2; size: -; J: TRBJ2-5; V: TRBV13; DNA: TGTGCCAGCAGCTTACCTAGCGGGAGTTACCCAAGCTCACAAGAAGAGCCCCAGTACTTC; CDR3: CASSLPSGSYPSSQEEPQYF
D: -; size: many; J: TRBJ2-7; V: TRBV24-1; DNA: TGTGCCACCGGTTCGGCCACCTACGAGCAGTACTTC; CDR3: CATGSATYEQYF
D: -; size: -; J: TRBJ2-3; V: TRBV29-1; DNA: TGCAGCGTTGAAGATCTCCCGGGTATGGGCGCAGATACGCAGTATTTT; CDR3: CSVEDLPGMGADTQYF
D: -; size: many; J: TRBJ1-2; V: TRBV10-2; DNA: TGCGCCAGCACGCAGGGACCATTCGTATTTACCTTC; CDR3: CASTQGPFVFTF
D: -; size: few; J: TRBJ2-7; V: TRBV5-6; DNA: TGTGCCAGCAGCTTCGGCAGCCCGGGAGAGCAGTACTTC; CDR3: CASSFGSPGEQYF
D: -; size: many; J: TRBJ2-5; V: TRBV7-9; DNA: TGTGCCAGCAGCCCAAGTCTTAGAGAGACCCAGTACTTC; CDR3: CASSPSLRETQYF
D: TRBD1; size: many; J: TRBJ1-6; V: TRBV7-6; DNA: TGTGCCAGCAGCTTAGAAGGGACAGGACGGTCACCCCTCCACTTT; CDR3: CASSLEGTGRSPLHF
D: -; size: -; J: TRBJ2-7; V: TRBV28; DNA: TGTGCCAGCAGCCTTGCCTACGTGCAGTACTTC; CDR3: CASSLAYVQYF